The rows below give T cell receptor beta chains drawn from one sample of a study of glioma-infiltrating T cells. MiXCR was run by TCRdb on the multiplex PCR reads, yielding one entry per CDR3 protein. The sample records a few hundred thousand distinct CDR3 sequences, 41% being singletons. The sequenced sample consisted of glioma tissue, nonneoplastic brain tissue, or PBMCs (not recorded which). These receptors originate from a human donor with low-grade glioma or glioblastoma, undergoing nonglioma brain surgery, or in good health (not recorded which). Both conserved end residues are part of each CDR3. Fields, in order: V gene, clone size, J gene, D gene, CDR3 protein, CDR3 DNA. D genes are given only for firm matches. A clone size is listed for some rows: how often the clone was seen (once, few, many), or a class if it is expanded.

v_call: TRBV14
clone_size: .
j_call: TRBJ2-1
d_call: TRBD1
cdr3_aa: CASNDRGGNNEQFF
cdr3_nt: TGTGCCAGCAACGACAGGGGGGGAAACAATGAGCAGTTCTTC

v_call: TRBV20-1
clone_size: few
j_call: TRBJ2-1
d_call: .
cdr3_aa: CSARSPERSYNEQFF
cdr3_nt: TGCAGTGCTAGAAGTCCCGAGCGCTCCTACAATGAGCAGTTCTTC

v_call: TRBV7-2
clone_size: .
j_call: TRBJ1-5
d_call: TRBD1
cdr3_aa: CASQRQGEQPQHF
cdr3_nt: TGTGCCAGCCAGAGACAGGGGGAACAGCCCCAGCATTTT

v_call: TRBV28
clone_size: .
j_call: TRBJ2-2
d_call: TRBD2
cdr3_aa: CASGSRRTSGMNTGELFF
cdr3_nt: TGTGCCAGCGGTTCCCGCAGGACTAGCGGGATGAACACCGGGGAGCTGTTTTTT

v_call: TRBV7-2
clone_size: .
j_call: TRBJ2-4
d_call: TRBD1
cdr3_aa: CASSPGTGGNIQYF
cdr3_nt: TGTGCCAGCAGCCCAGGGACAGGGGGAAACATTCAGTACTTC

v_call: TRBV27
clone_size: .
j_call: TRBJ2-3
d_call: .
cdr3_aa: CASSHYRTDTQYF
cdr3_nt: TGTGCCAGCAGCCACTACCGCACAGATACGCAGTATTTT

v_call: TRBV2
clone_size: .
j_call: TRBJ2-1
d_call: TRBD2
cdr3_aa: CASSKDSRLAGNNNEQFF
cdr3_nt: TGTGCCAGCAGCAAGGACAGCCGACTAGCGGGCAACAACAATGAGCAGTTCTTC

v_call: TRBV28
clone_size: many
j_call: TRBJ2-1
d_call: TRBD2
cdr3_aa: CASSPGVDSGTYNEQFF
cdr3_nt: TGTGCCAGCAGTCCCGGGGTGGATAGCGGGACCTACAATGAGCAGTTCTTC

v_call: TRBV28
clone_size: few
j_call: TRBJ2-3
d_call: TRBD1
cdr3_aa: CASSLRITGVNTQYF
cdr3_nt: TGTGCCAGCAGTTTACGGATAACAGGGGTGAATACGCAGTATTTT

v_call: TRBV10-1
clone_size: .
j_call: TRBJ2-5
d_call: TRBD1
cdr3_aa: CANSTDREVETQYF
cdr3_nt: TGCGCCAACAGTACGGACAGGGAGGTGGAGACCCAGTACTTC

v_call: TRBV6-1
clone_size: many
j_call: TRBJ1-1
d_call: .
cdr3_aa: CASRLHDPTEAFF
cdr3_nt: TGTGCCAGCAGACTACACGACCCCACTGAAGCTTTCTTT

v_call: TRBV6-1
clone_size: many
j_call: TRBJ1-1
d_call: TRBD1
cdr3_aa: CASSQDRGDTEAFF
cdr3_nt: TGTGCCAGCAGTCAAGACAGGGGCGACACTGAAGCTTTCTTT

v_call: TRBV4-2
clone_size: few
j_call: TRBJ2-2
d_call: .
cdr3_aa: CASSHGPAPSPGELFF
cdr3_nt: TGTGCCAGCAGCCATGGGCCGGCACCGTCCCCCGGGGAGCTGTTTTTT

v_call: TRBV6-1
clone_size: many
j_call: TRBJ2-7
d_call: .
cdr3_aa: CASSPPGLGEQYF
cdr3_nt: TGTGCCAGCAGTCCACCAGGGCTAGGGGAGCAGTACTTC

v_call: TRBV6-2/TRBV6-3
clone_size: many
j_call: TRBJ2-1
d_call: .
cdr3_aa: CASSLPDLILFF
cdr3_nt: TGTGCCAGCAGTTTGCCGGACCTCATTCTTTTCTTC

v_call: TRBV27
clone_size: .
j_call: TRBJ2-1
d_call: .
cdr3_aa: CASSLTGDSYNEQFF
cdr3_nt: TGTGCCAGCAGTTTAACGGGAGATTCCTACAATGAGCAGTTCTTC

v_call: TRBV20-1
clone_size: .
j_call: TRBJ2-7
d_call: .
cdr3_aa: CSARKPLVRVSYEQYF
cdr3_nt: TGCAGTGCTAGAAAACCACTAGTCCGGGTCTCCTACGAGCAGTACTTC

v_call: TRBV27
clone_size: few
j_call: TRBJ2-1
d_call: TRBD2
cdr3_aa: CASSLFGGGLAGGNEQFF
cdr3_nt: TGTGCCAGCAGTTTATTCGGCGGAGGACTAGCGGGAGGCAATGAGCAGTTCTTC

v_call: TRBV27
clone_size: many
j_call: TRBJ2-1
d_call: .
cdr3_aa: CASISFRAPHNEQFF
cdr3_nt: TGTGCCAGCATTAGTTTCAGGGCCCCTCACAATGAGCAGTTCTTC

v_call: TRBV6-6
clone_size: .
j_call: TRBJ2-7
d_call: .
cdr3_aa: CASSYGGAGHGLTYEQYF
cdr3_nt: TGTGCCAGCAGTTACGGAGGAGCAGGACATGGTCTAACCTACGAGCAGTACTTC

v_call: TRBV7-9
clone_size: many
j_call: TRBJ1-2
d_call: .
cdr3_aa: CASSLSYHSGGYTF
cdr3_nt: TGTGCCAGCAGCTTAAGTTATCATAGCGGAGGCTACACCTTC

v_call: TRBV7-2
clone_size: .
j_call: TRBJ2-1
d_call: .
cdr3_aa: CASRDRAKDEQFF
cdr3_nt: TGTGCCAGCAGGGATCGGGCTAAGGATGAGCAGTTCTTC

v_call: TRBV5-1
clone_size: many
j_call: TRBJ2-7
d_call: TRBD1
cdr3_aa: CASSVWTGQEQYF
cdr3_nt: TGCGCCAGCAGCGTCTGGACAGGCCAGGAGCAGTACTTC

v_call: TRBV20-1
clone_size: few
j_call: TRBJ1-2
d_call: .
cdr3_aa: CSARDGGTGSYGYTF
cdr3_nt: TGCAGTGCTAGAGATGGGGGGACGGGATCCTATGGCTACACCTTC

v_call: TRBV15
clone_size: many
j_call: TRBJ1-1
d_call: TRBD1
cdr3_aa: CATSKTGVTEAFF
cdr3_nt: TGTGCCACCAGCAAAACAGGGGTCACTGAAGCTTTCTTT

v_call: TRBV6-2/TRBV6-3
clone_size: .
j_call: TRBJ2-2
d_call: TRBD1
cdr3_aa: CASGLGQVNTGELFF
cdr3_nt: TGTGCCAGCGGGCTGGGACAGGTGAACACCGGGGAGCTGTTTTTT

v_call: TRBV5-1
clone_size: .
j_call: TRBJ1-1
d_call: TRBD1
cdr3_aa: CASNYRGKTEAFF
cdr3_nt: TGCGCCAGCAACTACAGGGGGAAAACTGAAGCTTTCTTT

v_call: TRBV27
clone_size: .
j_call: TRBJ1-1
d_call: .
cdr3_aa: CASSPSLEEPRAFF
cdr3_nt: TGTGCCAGCAGCCCCTCGTTGGAGGAACCGCGAGCTTTCTTT

v_call: TRBV11-2
clone_size: few
j_call: TRBJ2-3
d_call: TRBD2
cdr3_aa: CASSLTLLNGRAGDTQYF
cdr3_nt: TGTGCCAGCAGCTTAACCCTACTCAACGGGAGGGCAGGGGATACGCAGTATTTT

v_call: TRBV7-2
clone_size: .
j_call: TRBJ2-7
d_call: .
cdr3_aa: CASSQETEYEQHF
cdr3_nt: TGCGCCAGCAGCCAAGAGACTGAGTACGAGCAGCACTTC

v_call: TRBV6-2/TRBV6-3
clone_size: many
j_call: TRBJ2-1
d_call: TRBD2
cdr3_aa: CASSPTSGYNEQFF
cdr3_nt: TGTGCCAGCAGCCCGACTAGCGGATACAATGAGCAGTTCTTC

v_call: TRBV4-1
clone_size: .
j_call: TRBJ2-7
d_call: .
cdr3_aa: CASSQEANYEQYF
cdr3_nt: TGCGCCAGCAGCCAAGAAGCCAACTACGAGCAGTACTTC

v_call: TRBV7-6
clone_size: .
j_call: TRBJ1-2
d_call: .
cdr3_aa: CASSLVAGEGYGYTF
cdr3_nt: TGTGCCAGCAGCTTAGTGGCAGGGGAAGGGTATGGCTACACCTTC

v_call: TRBV4-1
clone_size: .
j_call: TRBJ2-7
d_call: .
cdr3_aa: CASSQDPGVPYEQYF
cdr3_nt: TGCGCCAGCAGCCAAGATCCAGGGGTCCCCTACGAGCAGTACTTC

v_call: TRBV28
clone_size: many
j_call: TRBJ2-1
d_call: .
cdr3_aa: CAIHREGEQFF
cdr3_nt: TGTGCCATCCACAGGGAGGGTGAGCAGTTCTTC

v_call: TRBV28
clone_size: .
j_call: TRBJ2-7
d_call: TRBD1
cdr3_aa: CASSSSWGQGFYEQYF
cdr3_nt: TGTGCCAGCAGTTCCAGCTGGGGACAGGGGTTTTACGAGCAGTACTTC

v_call: TRBV19
clone_size: .
j_call: TRBJ1-1
d_call: TRBD1
cdr3_aa: CASNWGTGFPKAFF
cdr3_nt: TGTGCCAGTAATTGGGGGACAGGGTTTCCGAAAGCTTTCTTT

v_call: TRBV6-2/TRBV6-3
clone_size: many
j_call: TRBJ1-2
d_call: .
cdr3_aa: CASSYEGGEYGYTF
cdr3_nt: TGTGCCAGCAGTTACGAGGGTGGAGAATATGGCTACACCTTC

v_call: TRBV19
clone_size: .
j_call: TRBJ2-7
d_call: .
cdr3_aa: CASSIGVVVNYGQYF
cdr3_nt: TGTGCCAGTAGTATAGGTGTCGTTGTCAACTACGGGCAGTACTTC

v_call: TRBV6-1
clone_size: .
j_call: TRBJ2-2
d_call: TRBD1
cdr3_aa: CASSSGGWTGELFF
cdr3_nt: TGTGCCAGCAGTTCAGGGGGCTGGACCGGGGAGCTGTTTTTT

v_call: TRBV27
clone_size: few
j_call: TRBJ2-2
d_call: TRBD1
cdr3_aa: CASSEGQGRGYEETGELFF
cdr3_nt: TGTGCCAGCAGTGAGGGACAGGGAAGGGGTTATGAAGAAACCGGGGAGCTGTTTTTT

v_call: TRBV20-1
clone_size: .
j_call: TRBJ1-5
d_call: .
cdr3_aa: CSAREGIGGDGNQPQHF
cdr3_nt: TGCAGTGCTAGAGAAGGTATTGGGGGGGATGGCAATCAGCCCCAGCATTTT

v_call: TRBV12-3/TRBV12-4
clone_size: few
j_call: TRBJ2-1
d_call: .
cdr3_aa: CASSLGGPYNEQFF
cdr3_nt: TGTGCCAGCAGTTTAGGAGGGCCCTACAATGAGCAGTTCTTC